This T cell receptor (beta chain) was documented in a study of read filtering for tumor transcriptome and immune sequencing. Study-level findings and limits: IR-seq and RNA-seq agreed better without single-read clonotypes.

This clonotype was seen more than once but under ten times. Antigen specificity is unknown. The library was built from around 380 ng RNA with molecular barcoded adaptors for alpha/delta and beta/gamma chains. One entry per CDR3 protein results from TCRdb running MiXCR on the reads. In the table there are over 80,000 distinct CDR3 sequences, around an eighth of which are singletons. The receptor comes from a donor aged 40 or over with multiple myeloma. The sequenced material came from a population of CD138-negative cells sorted from bone marrow.

CDR3 amino acids: CASSPRTGTYGYTF. Here the CDR3 DNA reads TGTGCCAGTAGTCCACGGACAGGAACCTATGGCTACACCTTC. The rearrangement uses TRBV19 and TRBJ1-2; 7 nucleotides line up with TRBD1. The length of the CDR3 is 14 residues. The ends lost 5 bases at V and 4 bases at J; junction bases unmatched: 7. Germline V CDR1 and CDR2: LNHDA, SQIVND (reference sequence). Complete variable domain (other parts from reference TRBV19 and TRBJ1-2): DGGITQSPKYLFRKEGQNVTLSCEQNLNHDAMYWYRQDPGQGLRLIYYSQIVNDFQKGDIAEGYSVSREKKESFPLTVTSAQKNPTAFYLCASSPRTGTYGYTFGSGTRLTVV.